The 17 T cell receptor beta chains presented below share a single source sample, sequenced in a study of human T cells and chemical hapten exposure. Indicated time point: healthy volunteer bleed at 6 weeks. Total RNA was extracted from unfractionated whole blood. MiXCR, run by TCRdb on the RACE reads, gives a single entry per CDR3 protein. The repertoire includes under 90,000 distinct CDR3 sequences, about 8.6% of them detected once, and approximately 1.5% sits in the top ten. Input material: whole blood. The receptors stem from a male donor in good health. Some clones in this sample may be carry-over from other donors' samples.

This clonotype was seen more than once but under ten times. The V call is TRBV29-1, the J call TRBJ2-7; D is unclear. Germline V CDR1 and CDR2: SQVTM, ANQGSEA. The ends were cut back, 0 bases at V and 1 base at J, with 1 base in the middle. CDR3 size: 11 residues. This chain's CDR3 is CSVEDSYEQYF. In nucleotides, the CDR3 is TGCAGCGTTGAAGATTCCTACGAGCAGTACTTC.

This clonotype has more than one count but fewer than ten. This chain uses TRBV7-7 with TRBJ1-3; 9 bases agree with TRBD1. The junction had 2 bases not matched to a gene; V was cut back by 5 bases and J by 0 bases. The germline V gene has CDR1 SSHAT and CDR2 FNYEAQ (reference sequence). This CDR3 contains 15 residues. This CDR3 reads CASSRGQGSGNTIYF. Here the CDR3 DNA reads TGTGCCAGCAGCAGGGGACAGGGCTCTGGAAACACCATATATTTT.

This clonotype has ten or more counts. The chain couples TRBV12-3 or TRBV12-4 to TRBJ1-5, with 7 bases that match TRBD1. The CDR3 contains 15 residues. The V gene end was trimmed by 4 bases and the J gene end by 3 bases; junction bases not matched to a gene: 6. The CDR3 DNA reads TGTGCCAGCAGTTCAAACAGGGGTCTCAATCAGCCCCAGCATTTT. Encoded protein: CASSSNRGLNQPQHF.

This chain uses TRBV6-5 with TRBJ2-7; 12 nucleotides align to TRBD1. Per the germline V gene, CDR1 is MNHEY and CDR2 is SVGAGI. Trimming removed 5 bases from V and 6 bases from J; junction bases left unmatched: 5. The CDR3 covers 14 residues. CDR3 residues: CASSQGTGGAEQYF. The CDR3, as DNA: TGTGCCAGCAGTCAGGGGACAGGGGGCGCCGAGCAGTACTTC.

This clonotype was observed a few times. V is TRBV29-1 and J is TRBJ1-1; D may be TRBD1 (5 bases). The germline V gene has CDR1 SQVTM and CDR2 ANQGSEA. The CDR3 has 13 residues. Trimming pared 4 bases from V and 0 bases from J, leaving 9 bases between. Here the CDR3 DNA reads TGCAGCGTTGGACAGCGAATGAACACTGAAGCTTTCTTT. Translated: CSVGQRMNTEAFF.

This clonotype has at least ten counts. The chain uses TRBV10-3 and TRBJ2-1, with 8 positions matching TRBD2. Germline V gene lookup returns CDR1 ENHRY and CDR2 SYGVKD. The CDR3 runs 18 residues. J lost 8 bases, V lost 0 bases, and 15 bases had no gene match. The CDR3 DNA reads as TGTGCCATCAGTGAGTCTACCCAATCGCGGACTAGCCGCGATGAGCAGTTCTTC. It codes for CAISESTQSRTSRDEQFF.

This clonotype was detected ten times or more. In nucleotides, the CDR3 is TGCAGCGCCTCCCCGGGACAGGGAACCTACGAGCAGTACTTC. Protein: CSASPGQGTYEQYF. The chain has TRBV29-1 and TRBJ2-7; the match to TRBD1 covers 9 bases. CDR3 size: 14 residues. V lost 7 bases, J lost 2 bases, and 9 bases stayed unmatched. Germline CDR1 and CDR2: SQVTM and ANQGSEA.

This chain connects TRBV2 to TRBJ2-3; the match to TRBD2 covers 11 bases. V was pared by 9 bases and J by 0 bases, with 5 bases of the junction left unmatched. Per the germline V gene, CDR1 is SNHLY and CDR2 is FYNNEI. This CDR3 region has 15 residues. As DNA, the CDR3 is TGTGCCAGTTCGACTAGCGGGACTAGCACAGATACGCAGTATTTT. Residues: CASSTSGTSTDTQYF.

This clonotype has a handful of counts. CDR3 nucleotide sequence: TGCGCCAGCAGCGGCGGACTAGCGGGGCCCAGGGACCACGAGCAGTACTTC. Protein sequence: CASSGGLAGPRDHEQYF. V usage is TRBV5-1 and J usage is TRBJ2-7; 12 bases align to TRBD2. From germline, CDR1 is SGHRS and CDR2 YFSETQ. The CDR3 totals 17 residues. V shed 4 bases and J 5 bases; nucleotides not matched to a gene: 13. Together with reference TRBV5-1 and TRBJ2-7, the CDR3 gives the full variable domain: KAGVTQTPRYLIKTRGQQVTLSCSPISGHRSVSWYQQTPGQGLQFLFEYFSETQRNKGNFPGRFSGRQFSNSRSEMNVSTLELGDSALYLCASSGGLAGPRDHEQYFGPGTRLTVT.

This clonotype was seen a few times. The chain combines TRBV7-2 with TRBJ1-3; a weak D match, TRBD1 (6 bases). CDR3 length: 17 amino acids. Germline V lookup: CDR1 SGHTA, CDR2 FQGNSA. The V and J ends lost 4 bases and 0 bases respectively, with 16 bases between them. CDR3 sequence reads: CASSSRKTGNSGNTIYF. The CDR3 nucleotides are TGTGCCAGCAGCTCCCGCAAGACAGGCAACTCTGGAAACACCATATATTTT.

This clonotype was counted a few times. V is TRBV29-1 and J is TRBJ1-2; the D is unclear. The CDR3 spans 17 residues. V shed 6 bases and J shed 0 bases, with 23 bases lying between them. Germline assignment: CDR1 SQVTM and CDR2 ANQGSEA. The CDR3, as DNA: TGCAGCGTCTACTTGCCCCCGGGAAGAGGATCTAACTATGGCTACACCTTC. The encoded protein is CSVYLPPGRGSNYGYTF.

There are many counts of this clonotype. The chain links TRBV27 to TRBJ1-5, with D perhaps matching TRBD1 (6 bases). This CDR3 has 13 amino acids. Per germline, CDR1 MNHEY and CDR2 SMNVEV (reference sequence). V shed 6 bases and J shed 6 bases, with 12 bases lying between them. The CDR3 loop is CASSTGSGQPQHF. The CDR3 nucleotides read TGTGCCAGCAGCACAGGGAGTGGTCAGCCCCAGCATTTT.

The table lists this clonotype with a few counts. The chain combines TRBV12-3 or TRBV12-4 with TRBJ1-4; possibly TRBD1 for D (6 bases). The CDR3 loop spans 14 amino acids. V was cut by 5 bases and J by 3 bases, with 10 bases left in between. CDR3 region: CASSPQGSNEKLFF. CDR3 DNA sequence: TGTGCCAGCAGTCCTCAGGGGTCTAATGAAAAACTGTTTTTT.

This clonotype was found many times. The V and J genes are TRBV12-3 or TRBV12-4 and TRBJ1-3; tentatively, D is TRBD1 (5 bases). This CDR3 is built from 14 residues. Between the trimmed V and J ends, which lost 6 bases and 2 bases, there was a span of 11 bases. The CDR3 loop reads CASRGPATGNTIYF. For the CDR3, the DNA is TGTGCCAGCAGGGGGCCGGCCACTGGAAACACCATATATTTT.

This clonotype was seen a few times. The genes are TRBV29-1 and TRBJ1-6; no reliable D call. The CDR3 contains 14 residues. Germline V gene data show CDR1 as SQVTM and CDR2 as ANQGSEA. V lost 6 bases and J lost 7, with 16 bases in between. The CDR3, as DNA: TGCAGCGTCGGGGAACGGGATTCGAATTCACCCCTCCACTTT. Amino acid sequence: CSVGERDSNSPLHF.

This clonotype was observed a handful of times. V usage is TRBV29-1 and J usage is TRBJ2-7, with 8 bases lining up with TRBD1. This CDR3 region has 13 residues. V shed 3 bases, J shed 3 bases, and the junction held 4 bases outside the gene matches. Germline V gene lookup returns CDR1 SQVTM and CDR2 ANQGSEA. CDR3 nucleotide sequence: TGCAGCGTTGAGGGGACAGGAGTCTACGAGCAGTACTTC. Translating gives CSVEGTGVYEQYF.

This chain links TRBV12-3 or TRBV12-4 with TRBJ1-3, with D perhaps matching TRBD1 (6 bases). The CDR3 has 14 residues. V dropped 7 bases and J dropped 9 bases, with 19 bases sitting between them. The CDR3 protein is CASTLGQGLSTIYF. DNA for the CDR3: TGTGCCAGCACCCTCGGGCAGGGGTTGAGCACCATATATTTT.